This entry concerns a single T cell receptor beta chain. Its antigen is currently unknown. The data were obtained in a study of T cells expressing NK-cell markers. Looking at the study overall: One of the eight sequenced donors was seronegative, whereas the other seven were HCMV-seropositive.

Researchers built TCR beta cDNA using 5'RACE template switching with UMIs. TCRdb derives one entry per CDR3 protein from the 5' RACE reads, leaving out DNA. Its listing shows 500,000 to 700,000 distinct CDR3 sequences. General study points: NKG2C+ dominant clonotype frequencies in roughly six donors were about 1.0-7.5% of CD8+ T cells. Certain NKG2C+ T cell clones were expanded, and their HCMV specificity remained unclear.

The germline V gene has CDR1 DFQATT and CDR2 SNEGSKA (reference sequence). There are 17 residues in the CDR3. Sequenced sample: blood T cells: a sorted CD56 or NKG2C T cell subset, CD4+ or CD8+ T cells, or bulk PBMC T cells (not recorded which). This rearrangement joins TRBV20-1 to TRBJ1-5; TCRdb lists TRBD1, though no DNA is available to test this call. The clonotype comes from a man aged 18 to 30 in good health. CDR3 amino acids: CSAQAGASTDSNQPQHF.